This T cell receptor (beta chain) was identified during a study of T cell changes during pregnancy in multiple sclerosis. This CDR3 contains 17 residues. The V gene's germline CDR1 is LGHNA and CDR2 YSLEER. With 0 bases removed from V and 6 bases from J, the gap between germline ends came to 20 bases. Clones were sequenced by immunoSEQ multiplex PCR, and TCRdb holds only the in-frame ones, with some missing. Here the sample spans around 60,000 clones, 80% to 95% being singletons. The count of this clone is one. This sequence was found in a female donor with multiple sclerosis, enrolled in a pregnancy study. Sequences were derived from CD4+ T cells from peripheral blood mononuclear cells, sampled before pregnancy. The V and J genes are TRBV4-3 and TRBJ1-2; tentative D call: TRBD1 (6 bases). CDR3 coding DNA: TGCGCCAGCAGCCAAGATCAGGAGGCAGGGGATCGGAATGGCTACACCTTC. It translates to CASSQDQEAGDRNGYTF.